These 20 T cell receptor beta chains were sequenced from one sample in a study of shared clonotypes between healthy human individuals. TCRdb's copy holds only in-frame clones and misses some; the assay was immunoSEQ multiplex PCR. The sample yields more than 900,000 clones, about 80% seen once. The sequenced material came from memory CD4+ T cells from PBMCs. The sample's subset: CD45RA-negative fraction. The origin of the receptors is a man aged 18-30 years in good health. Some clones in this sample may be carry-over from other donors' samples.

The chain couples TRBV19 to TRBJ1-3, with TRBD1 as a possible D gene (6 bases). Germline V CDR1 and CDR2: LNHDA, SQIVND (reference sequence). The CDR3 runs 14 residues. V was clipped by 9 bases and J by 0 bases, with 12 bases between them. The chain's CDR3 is CASLDSHSGNTIYF. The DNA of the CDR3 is TGTGCCAGCTTGGACAGTCACTCTGGAAACACCATATATTTT.

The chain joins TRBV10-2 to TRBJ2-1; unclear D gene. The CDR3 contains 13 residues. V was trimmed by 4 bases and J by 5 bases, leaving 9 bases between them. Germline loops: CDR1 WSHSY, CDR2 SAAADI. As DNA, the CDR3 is TGCGCCAGCAGTGGGGGATTCGACAATGAGCAGTTCTTC. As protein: CASSGGFDNEQFF.

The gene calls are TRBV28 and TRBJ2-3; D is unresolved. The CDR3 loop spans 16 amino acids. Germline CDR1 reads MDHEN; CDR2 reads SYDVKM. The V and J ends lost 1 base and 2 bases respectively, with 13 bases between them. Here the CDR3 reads CASSLSQTRFTDTQYF. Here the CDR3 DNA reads TGTGCCAGCAGTTTATCACAGACCCGTTTCACAGATACGCAGTATTTT.

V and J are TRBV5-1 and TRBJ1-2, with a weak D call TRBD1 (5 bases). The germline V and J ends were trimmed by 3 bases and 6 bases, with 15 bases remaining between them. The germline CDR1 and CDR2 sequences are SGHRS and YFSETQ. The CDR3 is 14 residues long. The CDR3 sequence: CASSSETDFHGYTF. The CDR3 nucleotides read TGCGCCAGCAGCTCCGAGACAGATTTCCATGGCTACACCTTC.

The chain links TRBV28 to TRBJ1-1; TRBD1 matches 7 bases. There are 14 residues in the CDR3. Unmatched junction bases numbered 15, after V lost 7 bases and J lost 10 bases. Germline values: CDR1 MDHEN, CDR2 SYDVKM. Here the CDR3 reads CASTSRGVSAGAFF. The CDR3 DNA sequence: TGTGCCAGCACCTCCAGGGGGGTAAGCGCGGGAGCTTTCTTT. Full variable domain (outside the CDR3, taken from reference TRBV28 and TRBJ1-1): DVKVTQSSRYLVKRTGEKVFLECVQDMDHENMFWYRQDPGLGLRLIYFSYDVKMKEKGDIPEGYSVSREKKERFSLILESASTNQTSMYLCASTSRGVSAGAFFGQGTRLTVV.

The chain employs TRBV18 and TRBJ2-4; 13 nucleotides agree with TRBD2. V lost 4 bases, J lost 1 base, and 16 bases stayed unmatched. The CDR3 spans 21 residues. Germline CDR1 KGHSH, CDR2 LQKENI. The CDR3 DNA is TGTGCCAGCTCACGGGTGGGTAGACTAGCGGGAGGCGGTTTGGCCAAAAACATTCAGTACTTC. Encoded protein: CASSRVGRLAGGGLAKNIQYF.

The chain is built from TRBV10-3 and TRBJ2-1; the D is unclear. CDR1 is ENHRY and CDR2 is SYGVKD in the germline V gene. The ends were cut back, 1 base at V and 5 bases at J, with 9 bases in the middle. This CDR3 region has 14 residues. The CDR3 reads CAISELDENNEQFF. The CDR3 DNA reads TGTGCCATCAGTGAGTTGGACGAGAACAATGAGCAGTTCTTC.

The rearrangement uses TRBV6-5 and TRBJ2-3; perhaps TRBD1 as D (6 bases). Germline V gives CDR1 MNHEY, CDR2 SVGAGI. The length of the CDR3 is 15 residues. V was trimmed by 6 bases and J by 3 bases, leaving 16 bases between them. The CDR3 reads CASRVGGVRTDTQYF. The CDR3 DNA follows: TGTGCCAGCAGGGTAGGGGGAGTCAGGACAGATACGCAGTATTTT.

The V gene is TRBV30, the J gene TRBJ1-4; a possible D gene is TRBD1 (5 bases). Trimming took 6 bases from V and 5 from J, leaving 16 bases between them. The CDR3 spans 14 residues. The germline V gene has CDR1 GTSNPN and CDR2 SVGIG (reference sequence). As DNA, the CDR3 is TGTGCCTGCGGCTCGGGGCGCGAGAATGAAAAACTGTTTTTT. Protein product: CACGSGRENEKLFF.

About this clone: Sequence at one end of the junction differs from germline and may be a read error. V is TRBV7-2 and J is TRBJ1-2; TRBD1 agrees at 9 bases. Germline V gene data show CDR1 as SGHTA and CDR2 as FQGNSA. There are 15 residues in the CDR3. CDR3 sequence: CASSVSGTGTYGHTF. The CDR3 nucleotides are TGTGCCAGCAGCGTGTCCGGGACAGGGACCTATGGCCACACCTTC.

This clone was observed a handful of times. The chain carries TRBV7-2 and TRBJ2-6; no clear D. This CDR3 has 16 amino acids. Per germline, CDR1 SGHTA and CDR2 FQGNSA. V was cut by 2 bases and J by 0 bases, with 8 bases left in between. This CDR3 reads CASSLQLPSGANVLTF. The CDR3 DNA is TGTGCCAGCAGCTTACAGCTCCCCTCTGGGGCCAACGTCCTGACTTTC.

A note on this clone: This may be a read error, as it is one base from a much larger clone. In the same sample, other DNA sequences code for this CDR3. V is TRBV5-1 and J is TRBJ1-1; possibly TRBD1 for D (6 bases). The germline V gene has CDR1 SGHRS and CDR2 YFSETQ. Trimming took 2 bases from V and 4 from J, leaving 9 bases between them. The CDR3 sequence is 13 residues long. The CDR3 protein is CASSFQGTTEAFF. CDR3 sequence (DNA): TGCGCCAGCAGCTTTCAGGGGACCACTGAAGCTTTCTTT.

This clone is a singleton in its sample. In DNA, the CDR3 is TGTGCCAGCAGCCCTCGGACTAGCGGGAGTATCGATGAGCAGTTCTTC. This sequence encodes CASSPRTSGSIDEQFF. This chain links TRBV6-6 with TRBJ2-1; 13 positions agree with TRBD2. There are 16 residues in the CDR3. Germline lookup yields CDR1 MNHNY and CDR2 SVGAGI (reference sequence). With 6 bases clipped from V and 8 bases from J, the junction kept 10 bases outside the gene matches.

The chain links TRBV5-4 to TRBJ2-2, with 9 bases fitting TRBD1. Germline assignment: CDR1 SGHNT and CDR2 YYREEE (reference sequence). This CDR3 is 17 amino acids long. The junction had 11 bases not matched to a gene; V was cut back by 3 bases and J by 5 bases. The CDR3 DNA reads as TGTGCCAGCAGCTCCCGTTTTACAGGGGGCGGTACCGGGGAGCTGTTTTTT. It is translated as CASSSRFTGGGTGELFF.

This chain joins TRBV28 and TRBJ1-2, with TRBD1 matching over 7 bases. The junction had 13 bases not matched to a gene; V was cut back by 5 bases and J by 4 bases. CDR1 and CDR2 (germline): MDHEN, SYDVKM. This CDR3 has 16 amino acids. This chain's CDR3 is CASSRDRAGRIYGYTF. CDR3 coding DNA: TGTGCCAGCAGTCGCGACAGGGCGGGGAGGATCTATGGCTACACCTTC.

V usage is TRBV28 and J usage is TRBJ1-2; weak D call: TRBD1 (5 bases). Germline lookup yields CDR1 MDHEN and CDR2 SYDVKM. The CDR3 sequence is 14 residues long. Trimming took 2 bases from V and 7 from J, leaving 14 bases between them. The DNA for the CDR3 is TGTGCCAGCAGTTTACTAGGGGACCCTGGTGGCTACACCTTC. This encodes CASSLLGDPGGYTF.

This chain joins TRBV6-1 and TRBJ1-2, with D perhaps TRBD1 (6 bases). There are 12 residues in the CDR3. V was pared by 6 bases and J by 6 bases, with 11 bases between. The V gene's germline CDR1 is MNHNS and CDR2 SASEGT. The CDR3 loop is CASRQGRNGYTF. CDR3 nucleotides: TGTGCCAGCAGGCAGGGGAGGAATGGCTACACCTTC.

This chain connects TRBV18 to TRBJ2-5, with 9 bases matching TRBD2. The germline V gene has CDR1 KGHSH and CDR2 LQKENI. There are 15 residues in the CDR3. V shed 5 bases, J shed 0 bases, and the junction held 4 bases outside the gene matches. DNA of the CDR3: TGTGCCAGCTCATCGACTAGCGGTTACCAAGAGACCCAGTACTTC. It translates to CASSSTSGYQETQYF.

The CDR3 DNA reads TGCGCCAGCAGCCCCTGGGGGGGCGACGGCTACACCTTC. Encoded protein: CASSPWGGDGYTF. V usage is TRBV5-1 and J usage is TRBJ1-2; maybe TRBD1 (6 bases). V lost 4 bases to trimming and J lost 8 bases, with 15 bases between them. The CDR3 sequence is 13 residues long. Germline CDR1 is SGHRS and CDR2 is YFSETQ.

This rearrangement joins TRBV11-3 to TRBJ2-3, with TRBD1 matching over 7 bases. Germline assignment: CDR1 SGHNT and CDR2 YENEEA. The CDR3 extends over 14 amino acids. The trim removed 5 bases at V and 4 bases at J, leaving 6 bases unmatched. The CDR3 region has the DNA TGTGCCAGCAGCGGGGGACAGCCTTCAGATACGCAGTATTTT. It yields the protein CASSGGQPSDTQYF.